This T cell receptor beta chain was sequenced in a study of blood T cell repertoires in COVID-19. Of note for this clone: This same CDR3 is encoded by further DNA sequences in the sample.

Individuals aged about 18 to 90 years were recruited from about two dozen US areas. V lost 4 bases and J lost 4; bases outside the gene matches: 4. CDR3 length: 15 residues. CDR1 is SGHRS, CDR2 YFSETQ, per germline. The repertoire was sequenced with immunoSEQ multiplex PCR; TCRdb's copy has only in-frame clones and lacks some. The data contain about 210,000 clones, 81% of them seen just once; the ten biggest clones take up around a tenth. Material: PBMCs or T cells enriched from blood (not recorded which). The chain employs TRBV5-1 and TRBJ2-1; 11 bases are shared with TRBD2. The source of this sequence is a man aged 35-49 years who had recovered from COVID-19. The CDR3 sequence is CASSLTSGGYNEQFF. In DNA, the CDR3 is TGCGCCAGCAGCCTAACTAGCGGGGGATACAATGAGCAGTTCTTC.